Below are 8 T cell receptor beta chains sequenced from a single sample in a study of blood T cell repertoires in COVID-19. TCRdb's table, derived via immunoSEQ multiplex PCR, lists solely in-frame clones and lacks some. The sample carries some 250,000 clones, about 89% recorded once. Sample: PBMCs or T cells enriched from blood (not recorded which). These receptors were collected from a man aged 35-49 years who had recovered from COVID-19.

The chain uses TRBV4-1 and TRBJ1-2, with D unresolved. The CDR3 totals 14 residues. Germline V gives CDR1 MGHRA, CDR2 YSYEKL. With 6 bases removed from V and 1 base from J, the gap between germline ends came to 12 bases. CDR3 residues: CASSFQEDNYGYTF. The DNA of the CDR3 is TGCGCCAGCAGTTTTCAGGAAGATAACTATGGCTACACCTTC.

V usage is TRBV29-1 and J usage is TRBJ2-6; 7 nucleotides agree with TRBD1. Germline assignment: CDR1 SQVTM and CDR2 ANQGSEA. The CDR3 has 17 amino acids. V dropped 4 bases and J dropped 0; count of bases not matched to a gene: 9. The CDR3: CSVVRPGQTSGANVLTF. The CDR3 DNA reads as TGCAGCGTTGTACGTCCGGGACAGACCTCTGGGGCCAACGTCCTGACTTTC.

This chain connects TRBV6-5 to TRBJ1-2; possibly TRBD1 for D (5 bases). Germline V gives CDR1 MNHEY, CDR2 SVGAGI. The CDR3 extends over 12 amino acids. The chain's CDR3 is CAHLKGVGGYTF. CDR3 DNA sequence: TGTGCTCATCTTAAAGGGGTCGGTGGCTACACCTTC.

Concerning this clone: Other DNA sequences from this sample encode an identical CDR3 as well. This sequence joins TRBV9 and TRBJ2-1, with D maybe TRBD1 (6 bases). The germline gives CDR1 SGDLS, CDR2 YYNGEE. Deletions cut 0 bases from V and 4 bases from J, with 11 bases between. The CDR3 loop spans 15 amino acids. As DNA, the CDR3 is TGTGCCAGCAGCGTAGTGTCAGGGGCTTACAATGAGCAGTTCTTC. This sequence encodes CASSVVSGAYNEQFF.

The chain combines TRBV19 with TRBJ2-7; weak D call: TRBD2 (7 bases). V lost 5 bases to trimming and J lost 4 bases, with 18 bases between them. Per the germline V gene, CDR1 is LNHDA and CDR2 is SQIVND (reference sequence). The CDR3 sequence is 15 residues long. This chain's CDR3 is CASSVFWGGGYEQYF. The CDR3 DNA reads as TGTGCCAGTAGTGTCTTTTGGGGGGGCGGATACGAGCAGTACTTC.

The CDR3 sequence is CASSSLAGLTDTQYF. As DNA, the CDR3 is TGTGCCAGCAGCTCTCTAGCGGGACTCACAGATACGCAGTATTTT. The J gene is TRBJ2-3, the V gene TRBV7-2, with 9 bases lining up with TRBD2. The CDR3 is 15 residues long. CDR1 is SGHTA, CDR2 FQGNSA, per germline. V lost 4 bases, J lost 2 bases, and 4 bases stayed unmatched.

V is TRBV7-3 and J is TRBJ2-3, with 7 positions matching TRBD2. Trimming removed 5 bases from V and 0 bases from J; junction bases left unmatched: 5. The CDR3 loop spans 15 amino acids. Germline CDR1 SGHTA, CDR2 FQGTGA. CDR3 sequence: CASSPLAVSTDTQYF. CDR3 DNA sequence: TGTGCCAGCAGCCCTCTAGCGGTCAGCACAGATACGCAGTATTTT.

V gene TRBV5-8 combines with J gene TRBJ2-5; perhaps TRBD2 as D (5 bases). The CDR3 contains 14 residues. Germline V gene data show CDR1 as SGHTS and CDR2 as YDEGEE. Trimming left V 0 bases short and J 5 bases short, with 11 bases between. The CDR3 protein is CASSLALRGETQYF. CDR3 nucleotide sequence: TGTGCCAGCAGCTTGGCCCTGAGAGGGGAGACCCAGTACTTC. The full variable domain, its missing parts supplied by reference TRBV5-8 and TRBJ2-5, is EAGVTQSPTHLIKTRGQQATLRCSPISGHTSVYWYQQALGLGLQFLLWYDEGEERNRGNFPPRFSGRQFPNYSSELNVNALELEDSALYLCASSLALRGETQYFGPGTRLLVL.